This T cell receptor (beta chain) appears in the sequencing data of a study of siplizumab effects on memory and regulatory T cells. Germline V CDR1 and CDR2: MNHNS, SASEGT. The CDR3 contains 11 residues. V was trimmed by 7 bases and J by 5 bases, leaving 8 bases between them. Assay used: immunoSEQ multiplex PCR; TCRdb lists only in-frame clones, some missing. The sample shows approximately 48,000 clones, over 85% of them seen only once. The V gene is TRBV6-1, the J gene TRBJ1-1; D not resolved. The sequenced material came from CD8+ T cells sorted from blood. This TCR was sampled from a human donor in good health. The CDR3, as DNA: TGTGCCAGCATGGAGTTTACTGAAGCTTTCTTT. Translation gives CASMEFTEAFF.